The clone carrying this T cell receptor beta chain was detected only a few times. Generated by immunoSEQ multiplex PCR, the TCRdb table keeps only in-frame clones and is missing some. Of 130,000 to 150,000 clones in the sample, 91% were seen once. The data belong to a study of T cell responses to AZD1222 COVID-19 vaccine. Germline V gives CDR1 LNHNV, CDR2 YYDKDF (reference sequence). The CDR3 loop spans 18 amino acids. V was clipped by 0 bases and J by 11 bases, with 26 bases between them. This sample comprised peripheral blood, obtained on day 0 of AZD1222 vaccination. The sequence came from an adult in good health. The J gene is TRBJ1-5, the V gene TRBV15; D remains unclear. CDR3 loop: CATSRDRGRAPSLGSQHF. The CDR3, as DNA: TGTGCCACCAGCAGAGATCGCGGAAGGGCCCCATCCTTGGGATCCCAGCATTTT. The full variable domain, rest sourced from reference TRBV15 and TRBJ1-5, is DAMVIQNPRYQVTQFGKPVTLSCSQTLNHNVMYWYQQKSSQAPKLLFHYYDKDFNNEADTPDNFQSRRPNTSFCFLDIRSPGLGDTAMYLCATSRDRGRAPSLGSQHFGDGTRLSIL.